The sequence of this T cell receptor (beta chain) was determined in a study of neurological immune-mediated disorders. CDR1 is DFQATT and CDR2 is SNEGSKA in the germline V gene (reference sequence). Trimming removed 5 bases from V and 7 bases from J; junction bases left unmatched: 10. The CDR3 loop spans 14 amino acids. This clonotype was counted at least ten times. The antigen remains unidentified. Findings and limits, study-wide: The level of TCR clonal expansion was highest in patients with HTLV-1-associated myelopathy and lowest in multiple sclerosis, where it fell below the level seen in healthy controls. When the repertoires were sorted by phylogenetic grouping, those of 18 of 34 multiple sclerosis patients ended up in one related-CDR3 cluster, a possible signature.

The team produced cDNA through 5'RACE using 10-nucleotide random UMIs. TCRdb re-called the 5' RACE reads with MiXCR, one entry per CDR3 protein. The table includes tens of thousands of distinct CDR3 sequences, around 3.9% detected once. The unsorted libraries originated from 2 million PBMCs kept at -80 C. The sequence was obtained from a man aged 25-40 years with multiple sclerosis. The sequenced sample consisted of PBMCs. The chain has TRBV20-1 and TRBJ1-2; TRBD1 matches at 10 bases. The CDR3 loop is CSAENAGQGFGYTF. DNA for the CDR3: TGCAGTGCTGAAAATGCGGGACAGGGGTTTGGCTACACCTTC.